This entry features one TCR beta chain sequence. Its antigen is not known. In the CD4+ fraction, cells were divided into CD45RA+ naive and CD45RA-negative memory subsets. This entry belongs to a study of shared clonotypes between healthy human individuals. V was clipped by 5 bases and J by 0 bases; unmatched bases: 10. Germline V gene sequence: CDR1 SGHNT, CDR2 YYREEE (reference sequence). The length of the CDR3 is 16 residues. Some clones are missing from TCRdb's copy, which holds only in-frame ones; the method was immunoSEQ multiplex PCR. The profile shows 1,400,000 or so clones, 98% of them singletons. The study, taken as a whole, reports: Shared across a few donors were 4% to 5% of the naive CD4 clonotypes. The study sampled only blood, and tissue repertoires likely differ. Clonotype sharing among donors was expected to depend on sequencing depth.

Sequencing was performed on naive CD4+ T cells sorted from blood. Subset in this sample: CD45RA+ positively selected. The TCR originated in a man younger than 40 in good health. The chain employs TRBV5-4 and TRBJ2-7, with TRBD1 matching over 8 bases. The CDR3 DNA reads TGTGCCAGCAGTTACGGACAGGGCAAAATCTCCTACGAGCAGTACTTC. Its protein product is CASSYGQGKISYEQYF.